The TCR beta chain described here comes from a study of blood T cell repertoires in COVID-19. Turning to the study itself: Sites in the United States, Italy and Spain provided acute and convalescent COVID-19 samples.

Followed longitudinally, the Seattle patients had been enrolled during active infection. Assay: immunoSEQ multiplex PCR; the TCRdb copy retains only in-frame clones and omits some. This sample has roughly 140,000 clones, with approximately 85% found just once. Specimen: peripheral blood. The clonotype was recovered from a woman aged 55-75 years with COVID-19, enrolled during active disease.

The CDR3 bases are TGTGCCAGCAGCCTAGGAGGACAGGGAAGGACTGAAGCTTTCTTT. Translated, it gives CASSLGGQGRTEAFF. This chain uses TRBV3-1 (or the pseudogene TRBV3-2) with TRBJ1-1; 8 nucleotides match TRBD1. Germline V gene lookup returns CDR1 LGHDT and CDR2 YNNKEL (reference sequence). With V trimmed by 4 bases and J by 5 bases, 9 bases remained unmatched. This CDR3 region has 15 residues.